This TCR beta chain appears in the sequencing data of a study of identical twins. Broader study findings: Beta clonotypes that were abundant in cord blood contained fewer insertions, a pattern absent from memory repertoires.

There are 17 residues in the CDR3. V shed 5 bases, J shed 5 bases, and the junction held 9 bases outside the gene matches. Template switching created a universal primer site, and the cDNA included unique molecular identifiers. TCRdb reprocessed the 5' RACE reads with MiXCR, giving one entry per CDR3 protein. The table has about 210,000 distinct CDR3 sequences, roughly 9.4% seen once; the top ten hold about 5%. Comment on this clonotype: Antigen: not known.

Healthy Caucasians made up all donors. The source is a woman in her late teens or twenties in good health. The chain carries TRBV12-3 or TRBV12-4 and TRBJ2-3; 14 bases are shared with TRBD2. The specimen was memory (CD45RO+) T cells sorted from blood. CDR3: CASSTHTGLAGEDTQYF. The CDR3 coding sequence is TGTGCCAGCAGTACTCATACGGGACTAGCGGGAGAAGATACGCAGTATTTT.